The rows below give T cell receptor beta chains drawn from one sample of a study of T-cell memory formation after mild COVID-19. TCRdb processed the 5' RACE reads anew with MiXCR; each CDR3 protein has one entry. The profile covers roughly 13,000 distinct CDR3 sequences, with about 14% appearing a single time and more than 45% taken by the ten largest. Material: PBMCs or a T cell subset sorted from them (not recorded which). The receptors shown here come from a man between 18 and 35 years old who had mild COVID-19 (a few samples of this study predate the infection). Cell type and time point are not known. Each CDR3 is given with its conserved first and last residue. Each record gives: D gene, J gene, clone size, V gene, CDR3 DNA, CDR3 protein. D genes are given only for firm matches. Rows may omit the clone size; those that give it use once, few, many or a size class.

d_gene: TRBD1
j_gene: TRBJ1-2
abundance: few
v_gene: TRBV6-5
CDR3nt: TGTGCCAGCAGCCCCCTCGGGACAGCGCGAAAAGGCTACACCTTC
CDR3aa: CASSPLGTARKGYTF

d_gene: -
j_gene: TRBJ1-1
abundance: many
v_gene: TRBV6-2/TRBV6-3
CDR3nt: TGTGCCAGCAGTTTTCGTCTGAGGCTATATGAGGTCGAGAACACTGAAGCTTTCTTT
CDR3aa: CASSFRLRLYEVENTEAFF

d_gene: TRBD1
j_gene: TRBJ2-3
abundance: few
v_gene: TRBV6-6
CDR3nt: TGTGCCAGCAGCTGGGACAGAGACTTGAGAGATACGCAGTATTTT
CDR3aa: CASSWDRDLRDTQYF

d_gene: TRBD1
j_gene: TRBJ1-1
abundance: many
v_gene: TRBV7-2
CDR3nt: TGTGCCAGCAGCCTACACAGGGGGCTCACTGAAGCTTTCTTT
CDR3aa: CASSLHRGLTEAFF

d_gene: -
j_gene: TRBJ1-1
abundance: many
v_gene: TRBV5-1
CDR3nt: TGCGCCAGCAGCCCCGGGGCAGCGTACACTGAAGCTTTCTTT
CDR3aa: CASSPGAAYTEAFF

d_gene: TRBD1
j_gene: TRBJ1-2
abundance: -
v_gene: TRBV7-6
CDR3nt: TGTGCCAGCAGCTTAGGAACACAGGGGGTCGATGGCTACACCTTC
CDR3aa: CASSLGTQGVDGYTF

d_gene: -
j_gene: TRBJ2-3
abundance: many
v_gene: TRBV29-1
CDR3nt: TGCAGCGCCCTGGAGGGTCCGATTGGTACGCAGTATTTT
CDR3aa: CSALEGPIGTQYF

d_gene: TRBD1
j_gene: TRBJ1-2
abundance: -
v_gene: TRBV27
CDR3nt: TGTGCCAGCAGTTTAGGAGGACAGGGGCATGGCTACACCTTC
CDR3aa: CASSLGGQGHGYTF

d_gene: TRBD1
j_gene: TRBJ2-7
abundance: few
v_gene: TRBV20-1
CDR3nt: TGCAGTGCTCCAAGGGTCGGTAGCAGGGGGCTGAACGAGCAGTACTTC
CDR3aa: CSAPRVGSRGLNEQYF

d_gene: -
j_gene: TRBJ1-4
abundance: many
v_gene: TRBV6-5
CDR3nt: TGTGCCAGCAGTTACCGGACAACCATTGAAAAACTGTTTTTT
CDR3aa: CASSYRTTIEKLFF

d_gene: TRBD2
j_gene: TRBJ2-7
abundance: -
v_gene: TRBV6-2/TRBV6-3
CDR3nt: TGTGCCAGCAAAGCGGGGTACTACGAGCAGTACTTC
CDR3aa: CASKAGYYEQYF

d_gene: TRBD1
j_gene: TRBJ2-3
abundance: medium-sized
v_gene: TRBV6-2/TRBV6-3
CDR3nt: TGTGCCAGCAGTTACTCGATGGACAGGCACACAGATACGCAGTATTTT
CDR3aa: CASSYSMDRHTDTQYF

d_gene: -
j_gene: TRBJ2-6
abundance: many
v_gene: TRBV30
CDR3nt: TGTGCCTGCCAGAAAGACTCTGGGGCCAACGTCCTGACTTTC
CDR3aa: CACQKDSGANVLTF

d_gene: -
j_gene: TRBJ2-5
abundance: -
v_gene: TRBV7-6
CDR3nt: TGTGCCAGCAGACGGGACCTCAGGGAGGAGACCCAGTACTTC
CDR3aa: CASRRDLREETQYF

d_gene: -
j_gene: TRBJ2-3
abundance: many
v_gene: TRBV7-9
CDR3nt: TGTGCCGGGGGGGCAGCCTCTAGCGTGAATACGCAGTATTTT
CDR3aa: CAGGAASSVNTQYF

d_gene: -
j_gene: TRBJ1-6
abundance: many
v_gene: TRBV20-1
CDR3nt: TGCAGTGCTATCTCCTCCTCTTCACCCCTCCACTTT
CDR3aa: CSAISSSSPLHF

d_gene: -
j_gene: TRBJ2-1
abundance: many
v_gene: TRBV9
CDR3nt: TGTGCCAGCAGCGCGAGACTCCATCGGAATGAGCAGTTCTTC
CDR3aa: CASSARLHRNEQFF

d_gene: -
j_gene: TRBJ2-2
abundance: -
v_gene: TRBV6-2/TRBV6-3
CDR3nt: TGTGCCAGCAGTTACTCGAGACTCATGTGGGATCGCACCGGGGAGCTGTTTTTT
CDR3aa: CASSYSRLMWDRTGELFF

d_gene: TRBD1
j_gene: TRBJ1-5
abundance: few
v_gene: TRBV18
CDR3nt: TGTGCCAGCTCACCCGGCGACCGGGACAGGGTGGGTCAGCCCCAGCATTTT
CDR3aa: CASSPGDRDRVGQPQHF

d_gene: -
j_gene: TRBJ2-3
abundance: -
v_gene: TRBV27
CDR3nt: TGTGCCAGCTTTCCTAGAGGGTGGGGGCCCGACACAGATACGAAGTATTTT
CDR3aa: CASFPRGWGPDTDTKYF

d_gene: -
j_gene: TRBJ2-3
abundance: many
v_gene: TRBV10-3
CDR3nt: TGTGCCATCAGTGAGAACAGGGCAGCAGATACGCAGTATTTT
CDR3aa: CAISENRAADTQYF

d_gene: TRBD2
j_gene: TRBJ2-1
abundance: medium-sized
v_gene: TRBV4-1
CDR3nt: TGCGCCAGCAGCCAAGATTCCGGGGGGGCCGGTGAGCAGTTCTTC
CDR3aa: CASSQDSGGAGEQFF

d_gene: TRBD1
j_gene: TRBJ2-5
abundance: many
v_gene: TRBV20-1
CDR3nt: TGCAGTGGGACGGGACAGCAAGAGACCCAGTACTTC
CDR3aa: CSGTGQQETQYF

d_gene: -
j_gene: TRBJ2-2
abundance: few
v_gene: TRBV18
CDR3nt: TGTGCCAGCTCTACGTCGAGGTCAGGGGTCGGCACCGGGGAGCTGTTTTTT
CDR3aa: CASSTSRSGVGTGELFF

d_gene: TRBD1
j_gene: TRBJ2-2
abundance: many
v_gene: TRBV4-3
CDR3nt: TGCGCCAGCAGCCCACACCCAGGGGGTGCTTACACCGGGGAGCTGTTTTTT
CDR3aa: CASSPHPGGAYTGELFF

d_gene: -
j_gene: TRBJ1-1
abundance: many
v_gene: TRBV6-2/TRBV6-3
CDR3nt: TGTGCCAGCAGTTGGAACGTAATCCCAAACACTGAAGCTTTCTTT
CDR3aa: CASSWNVIPNTEAFF

d_gene: TRBD1
j_gene: TRBJ2-7
abundance: many
v_gene: TRBV29-1
CDR3nt: TGCAGCGTTGCCCAGACAGGGTACCACGAGCAGTACTTC
CDR3aa: CSVAQTGYHEQYF

d_gene: TRBD1
j_gene: TRBJ1-1
abundance: few
v_gene: TRBV7-2
CDR3nt: TGTGCCAGCAGCCCCAGGGGGGACACTGAAGCTTTCTTT
CDR3aa: CASSPRGDTEAFF

d_gene: -
j_gene: TRBJ2-7
abundance: few
v_gene: TRBV2
CDR3nt: TGTGCCAGCAGGGGCCAGGTGAGCTCCTACGAGCAGTACTTC
CDR3aa: CASRGQVSSYEQYF

d_gene: -
j_gene: TRBJ2-1
abundance: many
v_gene: TRBV4-2
CDR3nt: TGTGCCAGCAGCCAAGATAACTACAATGAGCAGTTCTTC
CDR3aa: CASSQDNYNEQFF

d_gene: TRBD1
j_gene: TRBJ1-4
abundance: many
v_gene: TRBV20-1
CDR3nt: TGCAGTGCTAGAGGAGCTTTCGGGGCAGGGGGTAATGAAAAACTGTTTTTT
CDR3aa: CSARGAFGAGGNEKLFF

d_gene: -
j_gene: TRBJ1-1
abundance: many
v_gene: TRBV7-9
CDR3nt: TGTGCCAGCAGCTTAGCCGACGACAGGTACACGATCACTGAAGCTTTCTTT
CDR3aa: CASSLADDRYTITEAFF

d_gene: -
j_gene: TRBJ1-4
abundance: many
v_gene: TRBV6-2/TRBV6-3
CDR3nt: TGTGCCAGCAGTTATCCCGGACCCCAATCTGAAAAACTGTTTTTT
CDR3aa: CASSYPGPQSEKLFF

d_gene: -
j_gene: TRBJ2-7
abundance: many
v_gene: TRBV5-1
CDR3nt: TGCGCCAGCAGCTTGGAAGGGACAAAAGGGCACGAGCAGTACTTC
CDR3aa: CASSLEGTKGHEQYF

d_gene: -
j_gene: TRBJ1-4
abundance: -
v_gene: TRBV7-2
CDR3nt: TGTGCCAGCAGCTCTCGGACTCCTTCTAATGAAAAACTGTTTTTT
CDR3aa: CASSSRTPSNEKLFF

d_gene: TRBD2
j_gene: TRBJ2-4
abundance: many
v_gene: TRBV7-2
CDR3nt: TGTGCCAGCAGCTTCAGAGCGGGGGGGGAAAACATTCAGTACTTC
CDR3aa: CASSFRAGGENIQYF

d_gene: -
j_gene: TRBJ2-5
abundance: -
v_gene: TRBV7-6
CDR3nt: TGTGCCAGCAGCTTACAAGAGACCCAGTACTTC
CDR3aa: CASSLQETQYF

d_gene: -
j_gene: TRBJ2-5
abundance: many
v_gene: TRBV13
CDR3nt: TGTGCCAGCAGCCCTCGACTACCCCTCCCCCCTCTTCAAGAGACCCAGTACTTC
CDR3aa: CASSPRLPLPPLQETQYF

d_gene: TRBD1
j_gene: TRBJ2-2
abundance: many
v_gene: TRBV7-8
CDR3nt: TGTGCCAGCAGCTTTGGGACAGGGTGGACCGGGGAGCTGTTTTTT
CDR3aa: CASSFGTGWTGELFF

d_gene: TRBD2
j_gene: TRBJ2-3
abundance: many
v_gene: TRBV7-9
CDR3nt: TGTGCCAGCAGCCAGACTAGCGGGGGTGATACGCAGTATTTT
CDR3aa: CASSQTSGGDTQYF

d_gene: -
j_gene: TRBJ1-5
abundance: few
v_gene: TRBV12-3/TRBV12-4
CDR3nt: TGTGCCAGCAGTAGGGGAGGGGGTAATCAGCCCCAGCATTTT
CDR3aa: CASSRGGGNQPQHF

d_gene: -
j_gene: TRBJ2-1
abundance: many
v_gene: TRBV7-2
CDR3nt: TGTGCCAGCAGCTTAGTTTACAGGGCCGTTGAGCAGTTCTTC
CDR3aa: CASSLVYRAVEQFF